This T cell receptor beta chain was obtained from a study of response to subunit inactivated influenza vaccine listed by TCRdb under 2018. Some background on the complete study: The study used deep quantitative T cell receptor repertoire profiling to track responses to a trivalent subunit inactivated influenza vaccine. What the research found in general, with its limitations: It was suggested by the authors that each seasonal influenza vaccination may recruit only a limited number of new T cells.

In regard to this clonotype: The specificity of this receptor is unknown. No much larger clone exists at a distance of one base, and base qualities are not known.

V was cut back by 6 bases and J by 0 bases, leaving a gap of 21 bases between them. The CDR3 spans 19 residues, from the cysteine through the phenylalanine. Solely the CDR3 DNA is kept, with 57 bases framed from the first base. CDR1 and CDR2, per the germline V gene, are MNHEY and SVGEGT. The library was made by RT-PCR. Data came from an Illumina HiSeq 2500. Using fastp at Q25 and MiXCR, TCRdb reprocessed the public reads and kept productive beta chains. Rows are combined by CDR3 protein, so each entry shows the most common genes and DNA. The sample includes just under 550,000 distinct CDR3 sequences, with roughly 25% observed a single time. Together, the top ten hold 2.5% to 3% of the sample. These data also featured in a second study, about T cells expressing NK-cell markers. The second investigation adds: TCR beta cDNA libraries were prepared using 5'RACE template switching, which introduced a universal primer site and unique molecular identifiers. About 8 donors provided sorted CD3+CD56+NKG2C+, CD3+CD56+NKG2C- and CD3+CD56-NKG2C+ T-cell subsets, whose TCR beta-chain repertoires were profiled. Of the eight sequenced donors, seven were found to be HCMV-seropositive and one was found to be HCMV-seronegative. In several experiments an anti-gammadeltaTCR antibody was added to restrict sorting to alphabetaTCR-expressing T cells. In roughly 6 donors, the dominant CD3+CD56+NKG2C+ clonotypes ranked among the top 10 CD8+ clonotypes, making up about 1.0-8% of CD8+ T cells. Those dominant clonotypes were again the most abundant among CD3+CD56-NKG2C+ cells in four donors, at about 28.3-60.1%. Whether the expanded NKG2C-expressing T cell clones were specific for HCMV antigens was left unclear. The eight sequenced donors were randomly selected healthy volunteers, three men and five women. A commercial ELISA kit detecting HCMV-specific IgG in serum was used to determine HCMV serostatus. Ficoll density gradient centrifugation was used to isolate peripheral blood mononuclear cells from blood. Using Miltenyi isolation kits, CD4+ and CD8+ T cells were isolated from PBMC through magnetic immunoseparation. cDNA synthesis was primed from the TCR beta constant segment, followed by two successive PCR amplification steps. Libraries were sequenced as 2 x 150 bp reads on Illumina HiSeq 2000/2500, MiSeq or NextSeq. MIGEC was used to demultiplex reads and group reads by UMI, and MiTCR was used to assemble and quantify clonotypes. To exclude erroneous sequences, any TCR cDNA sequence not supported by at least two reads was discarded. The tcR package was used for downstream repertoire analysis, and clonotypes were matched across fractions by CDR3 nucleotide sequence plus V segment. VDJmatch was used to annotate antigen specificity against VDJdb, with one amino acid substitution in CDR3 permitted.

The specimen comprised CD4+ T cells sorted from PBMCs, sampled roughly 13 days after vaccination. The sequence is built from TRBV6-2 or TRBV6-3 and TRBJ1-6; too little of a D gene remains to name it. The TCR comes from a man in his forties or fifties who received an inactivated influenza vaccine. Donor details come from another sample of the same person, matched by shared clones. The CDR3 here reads CASSLRVNRGSSYNSPLHF. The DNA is TGTGCCAGCAGCCTACGGGTGAACCGTGGGAGCTCCTATAATTCACCCCTCCACTTT.